These T cell receptor beta chains were read from a single sample in a study of metastatic and nonmetastatic thyroid tumors. Via MiXCR, TCRdb re-called the PCR reads. This table holds roughly 13,000 clones, roughly 25% found once. Material: tumor tissue. All receptors derive from a female donor with papillary thyroid cancer or a benign thyroid nodule (not recorded which). Some clones in this sample may be carry-over from other donors' samples. CDR3s include the opening cysteine and the closing phenylalanine or tryptophan. D genes are given only for firm matches. Size is omitted from some rows. Given values are once, few, many or a class for expanded clones.

V gene,J gene,CDR3 length,D gene,clone size,CDR3 DNA,CDR3 protein
TRBV12-3/TRBV12-4,TRBJ1-2,13,.,.,TGTGCCAGCAGTTTAAACAGCGAGAGCGGCTACACCTTC,CASSLNSESGYTF
TRBV2,TRBJ2-5,16,TRBD2,.,TGTGCCAGCGGTGAGGAATTAGCGGGAGGTATAGAGACCCAGTACTTC,CASGEELAGGIETQYF
TRBV28,TRBJ1-5,15,TRBD1,.,TGTGCCAGCAGCCCAGGACAGGTTAGCAATCAGCCCCAGCATTTT,CASSPGQVSNQPQHF
TRBV5-1,TRBJ2-1,16,TRBD2,.,TGCGCCAGCAGCTTCCTAGCGGGCCTCTCCTACAATGAGCAGTTCTTC,CASSFLAGLSYNEQFF
TRBV6-4,TRBJ1-6,16,.,.,TGTGCCAGCAGTGACACTCCAGGGACGAATAATTCACCCCTCCACTTT,CASSDTPGTNNSPLHF
TRBV6-1,TRBJ1-6,16,.,few,TGTGCCAGCAGTGAATTTACGGAGAATTATAATTCACCCCTCCACTTT,CASSEFTENYNSPLHF
TRBV3-1,TRBJ2-2,13,.,medium-sized,TGTGCCAGCAGCCCGCCACTAGCCGGGGAGCTGTTTTTT,CASSPPLAGELFF
TRBV28,TRBJ1-4,14,.,many,TGTGCCAGCAGTGTGAGGACACCTAATGAAAAACTGTTTTTT,CASSVRTPNEKLFF
TRBV4-1,TRBJ1-4,16,.,.,TGCGCCAGCAGCCAAGATGCGAGGGGCCCAAATGAAAAACTGTTTTTT,CASSQDARGPNEKLFF
TRBV20-1,TRBJ1-2,16,.,.,TGCAGTGCTAGAGAGCTATCCACCGGGACATTCTATGGCTACACCTTC,CSARELSTGTFYGYTF
TRBV28,TRBJ1-2,11,.,many,TGTGCCAGCAGTCTCCTATGGGGCTACACCTTC,CASSLLWGYTF
TRBV6-5,TRBJ2-7,15,.,.,TGTGCCAGCAGTTACTCGGGGGGGCGCTCCTACGAGCAGTACTTC,CASSYSGGRSYEQYF
TRBV6-1,TRBJ1-5,14,.,medium-sized,TGTGCCAGCAGCCTAAGGGGTGGCTATCAGCCCCAGCATTTT,CASSLRGGYQPQHF
TRBV10-3,TRBJ1-1,15,.,few,TGTGCCACCGCAAACCCGGGACTACAAACTGCTCAAGCCTTCTTT,CATANPGLQTAQAFF
TRBV6-1,TRBJ1-6,13,.,medium-sized,TGTGCCAGCAGTGAAGAACGGACTTCACCCCTCCACTTT,CASSEERTSPLHF
TRBV14,TRBJ1-1,12,TRBD1,many,TGTGCCAGCAGCCCCCAGACAGGGGCCGCTTTCTTT,CASSPQTGAAFF
TRBV7-2,TRBJ2-1,15,.,many,TGTGCCAGCAGCTTGAACTCGGGACGCGGCAATGAGCAGTTCTTC,CASSLNSGRGNEQFF